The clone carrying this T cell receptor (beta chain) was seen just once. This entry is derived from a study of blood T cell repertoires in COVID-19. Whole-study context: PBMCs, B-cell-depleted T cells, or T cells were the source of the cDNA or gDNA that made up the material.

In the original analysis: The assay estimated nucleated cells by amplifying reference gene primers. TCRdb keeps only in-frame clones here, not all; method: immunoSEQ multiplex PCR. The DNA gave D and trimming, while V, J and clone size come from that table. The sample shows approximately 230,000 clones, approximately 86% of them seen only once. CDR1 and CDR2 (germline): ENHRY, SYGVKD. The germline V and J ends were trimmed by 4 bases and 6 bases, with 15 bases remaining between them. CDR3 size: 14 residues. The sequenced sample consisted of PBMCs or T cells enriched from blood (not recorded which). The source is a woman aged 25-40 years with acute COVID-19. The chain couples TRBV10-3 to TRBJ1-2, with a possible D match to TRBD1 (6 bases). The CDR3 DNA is TGTGCCATCAGTGTCGCTAACAGGGCGGATGGCTACACCTTC. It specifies CAISVANRADGYTF.